This TCR beta chain came from a study of blood T cell repertoires in COVID-19 (dated by TCRdb to about 2020). For context, the study as a whole: Samples from collaborators originated in the United States, Italy and Spain and spanned both the acute and convalescent phases of COVID-19. The prospective study material was composed of cDNA or gDNA derived from T cells, B-cell-depleted T cells, or PBMCs. Subjects who had been exposed to COVID-19, were actively infected with it, or had recovered from it provided the deeply sampled blood TCRbeta repertoires that made up the dataset. The repertoires were released in a freely available public database intended as a resource for research on the immune response to SARS-CoV-2. The samples were drawn from two sources: the first 160 participants of the ongoing ImmuneRACE study, and 950 to 1,500 subjects contributed by 6 global collaborators. A de-identified subject ID, COVID-19 status, age in years and sex were almost always included in the sample metadata. Where available, HLA class I and class II types were taken from metadata supplied by the sample provider and were not determined by assay-based typing. Overall study results and their limits: Clinical and demographic metadata were provided uncurated, with the amount varying by source and participant.

Participants in the prospective study were enrolled through a virtual design, were aged roughly 18 to 90 years, and lived in roughly 24 United States geographic areas. In the prospective study, participants were assigned to cohorts based on the clinical history participants reported in a screening survey and a study questionnaire. Recovered participants in ImmuneRACE Cohort 3 were defined by two consecutive negative NP/OP PCR tests, clearance by a healthcare professional, or resolution of symptoms. Each participant in the prospective study had whole blood, serum and a nasopharyngeal or oropharyngeal swab collected by mobile phlebotomists. Additional blood draws and questionnaires over an approximately two-month period could optionally be provided by prospective study participants. Prospective study blood samples were shipped either frozen or at room temperature before DNA extraction. As for this clone: Its binding antigen is unknown. Nothing much larger sits one base from this clone, and base qualities are not available.

V was cut back by 5 bases and J by 10 bases, leaving a gap of 14 bases between them. Inclusive of the bounding cysteine and phenylalanine, the CDR3 is 12 residues long. The CDR3 DNA has 36 bases and is translated from base 1. TCRbeta CDR3 regions were amplified from genomic DNA using the immunoSEQ Assay, a bias-controlled multiplex PCR. In the authors' own workflow: Within the assay, amplification of reference gene primers was used to estimate how many nucleated cells each sample contained. Sequence reads were collapsed and filtered to measure the absolute abundance of every unique TCRbeta CDR3 rearrangement. For each sample, productive Simpson clonality was calculated as the square root of Simpson's diversity index over productive rearrangements. Entries here come from immuneACCESS through TCRdb and include only in-frame sequences with V and J called. Some clones fail to appear in such tables; in the studies checked, an unresolved V gene covers under half of the shortfall, and the cause of the remainder is unknown. That table gives V, J and clone size, and the DNA gave D and trimming. In all, the sample holds hundreds of thousands of clones, and about nine tenths of those were seen once. The top ten clonotypes cover around 2.9% of the sample.

Sample: PBMCs or T cells enriched from blood (not recorded which). This receptor was taken from a woman aged 45-65 years who had recovered from COVID-19. The sequence joins TRBV12-3 or TRBV12-4 to TRBJ1-1, with the D gene call left open. Here is the DNA: TGTGCCAGCAGTAGTCGCGGGGTGGGAGCTTTCTTT. It translates to CASSSRGVGAFF.